This T cell receptor beta chain was captured in a study of blood T cell repertoires in COVID-19. The CDR3 totals 14 residues. Germline CDR1 MDHEN, CDR2 SYDVKM. V was pared by 3 bases and J by 7 bases, with 5 bases of the junction left unmatched. Sequenced by immunoSEQ multiplex PCR; TCRdb stores in-frame clones only, minus some. The repertoire has 100,000 to 150,000 clones, 85% to 90% of them found once; the top ten carry 3.9%. The specimen was peripheral blood. V and J are TRBV28 and TRBJ1-5, with 8 bases fitting TRBD1. This receptor was obtained from a man in his sixties with acute or convalescent COVID-19. CDR3 bases: TGTGCCAGCAGTTTTGGACAGGGACGGCAGCCCCAGCATTTT. Translation: CASSFGQGRQPQHF. Filled out from reference TRBV28 and TRBJ1-5, the complete variable domain reads DVKVTQSSRYLVKRTGEKVFLECVQDMDHENMFWYRQDPGLGLRLIYFSYDVKMKEKGDIPEGYSVSREKKERFSLILESASTNQTSMYLCASSFGQGRQPQHFGDGTRLSIL.